Here is one TCR beta chain with its context. These data originate in a study of cytotoxic CD8 clonotypes in ibrutinib-treated CLL. Trimming removed 8 bases from V and 6 bases from J, with 27 bases in between. CDR1 MDHEN and CDR2 SYDVKM come from the germline V gene. CDR3 size: 17 residues. TCRdb keeps only in-frame clones here, not all; method: immunoSEQ multiplex PCR. The profile shows 150,000 to 200,000 clones, about 88% of them singletons. The input for sequencing was PBMCs, taken at disease progression, from a patient treated with ibrutinib. This sequence joins TRBV28 and TRBJ2-3, with D possibly TRBD2 on 6 matching bases. The sequence was obtained from a human donor with chronic lymphocytic leukemia. The CDR3 loop reads CASGPSFYGSLGDTQYF. In nucleotides, the CDR3 is TGTGCCAGCGGGCCATCTTTTTACGGGAGCCTTGGGGATACGCAGTATTTT.